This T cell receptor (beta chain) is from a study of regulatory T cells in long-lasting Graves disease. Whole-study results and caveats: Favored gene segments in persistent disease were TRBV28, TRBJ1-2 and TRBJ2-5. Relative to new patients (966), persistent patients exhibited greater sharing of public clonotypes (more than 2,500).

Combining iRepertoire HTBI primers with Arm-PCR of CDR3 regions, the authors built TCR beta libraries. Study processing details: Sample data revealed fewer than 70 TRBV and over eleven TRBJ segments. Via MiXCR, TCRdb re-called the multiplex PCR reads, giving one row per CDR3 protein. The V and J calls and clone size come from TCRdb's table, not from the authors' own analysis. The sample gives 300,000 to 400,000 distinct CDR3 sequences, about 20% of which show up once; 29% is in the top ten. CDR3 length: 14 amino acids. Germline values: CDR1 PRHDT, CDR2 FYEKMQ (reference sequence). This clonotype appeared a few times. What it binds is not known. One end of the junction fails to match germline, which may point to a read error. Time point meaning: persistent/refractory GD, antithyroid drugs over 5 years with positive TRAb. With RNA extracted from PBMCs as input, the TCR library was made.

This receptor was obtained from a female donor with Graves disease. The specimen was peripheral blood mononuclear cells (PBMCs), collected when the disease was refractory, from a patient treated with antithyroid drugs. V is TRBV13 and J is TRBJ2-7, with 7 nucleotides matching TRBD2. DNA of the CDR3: TGTGCCAGCAGCTTAGGGGGGACTACCTACGGGCAGTACTTC. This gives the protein CASSLGGTTYGQYF.